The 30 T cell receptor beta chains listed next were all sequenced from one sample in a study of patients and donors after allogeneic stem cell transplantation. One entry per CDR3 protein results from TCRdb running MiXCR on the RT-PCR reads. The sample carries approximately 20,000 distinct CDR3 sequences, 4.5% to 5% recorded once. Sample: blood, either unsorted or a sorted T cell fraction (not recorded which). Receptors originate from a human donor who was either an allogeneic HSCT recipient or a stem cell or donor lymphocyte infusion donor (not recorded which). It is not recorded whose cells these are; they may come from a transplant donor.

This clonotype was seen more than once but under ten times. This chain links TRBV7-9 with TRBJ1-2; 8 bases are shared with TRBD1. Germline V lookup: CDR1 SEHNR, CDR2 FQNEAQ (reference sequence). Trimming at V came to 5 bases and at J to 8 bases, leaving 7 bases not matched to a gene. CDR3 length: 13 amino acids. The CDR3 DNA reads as TGTGCCAGCAGCCCACAGGGGGTCGAGGGCTACACCTTC. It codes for CASSPQGVEGYTF.

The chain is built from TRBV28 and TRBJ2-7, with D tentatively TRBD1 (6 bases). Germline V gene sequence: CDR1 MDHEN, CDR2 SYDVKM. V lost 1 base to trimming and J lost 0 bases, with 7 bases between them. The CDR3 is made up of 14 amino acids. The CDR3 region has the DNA TGTGCCAGCAGTTTATTACAGGGCTCCTACGAGCAGTACTTC. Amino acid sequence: CASSLLQGSYEQYF.

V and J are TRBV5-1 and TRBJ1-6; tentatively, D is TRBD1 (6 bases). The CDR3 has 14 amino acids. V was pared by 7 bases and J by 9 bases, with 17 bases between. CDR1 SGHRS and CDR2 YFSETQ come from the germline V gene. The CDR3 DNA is TGCGCCAGCGGAAACGGGGGGCATAGTTCACCCCTCCACTTT. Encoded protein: CASGNGGHSSPLHF.

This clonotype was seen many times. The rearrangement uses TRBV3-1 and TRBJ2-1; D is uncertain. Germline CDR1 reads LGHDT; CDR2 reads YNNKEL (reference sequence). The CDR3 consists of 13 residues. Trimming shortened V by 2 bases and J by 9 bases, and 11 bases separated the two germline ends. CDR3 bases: TGTGCCAGCAGCCAATACTCTGGTGCTGAGCAGTTCTTC. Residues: CASSQYSGAEQFF.

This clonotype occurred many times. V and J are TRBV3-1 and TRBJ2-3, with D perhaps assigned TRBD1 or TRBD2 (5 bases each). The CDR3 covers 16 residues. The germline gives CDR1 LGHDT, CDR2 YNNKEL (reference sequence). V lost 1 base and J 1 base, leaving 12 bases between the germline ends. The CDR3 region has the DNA TGTGCCAGCAGCCAAGGGGCCGGGGCGGGCACAGATACGCAGTATTTT. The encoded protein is CASSQGAGAGTDTQYF.

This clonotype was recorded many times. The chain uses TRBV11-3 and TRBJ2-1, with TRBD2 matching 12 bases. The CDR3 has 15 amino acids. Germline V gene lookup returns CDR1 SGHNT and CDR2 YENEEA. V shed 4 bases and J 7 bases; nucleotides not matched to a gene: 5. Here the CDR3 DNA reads TGTGCCAGCAGCTCAACTAGCGGGAGGAGGAATGAGCAGTTCTTC. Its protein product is CASSSTSGRRNEQFF.

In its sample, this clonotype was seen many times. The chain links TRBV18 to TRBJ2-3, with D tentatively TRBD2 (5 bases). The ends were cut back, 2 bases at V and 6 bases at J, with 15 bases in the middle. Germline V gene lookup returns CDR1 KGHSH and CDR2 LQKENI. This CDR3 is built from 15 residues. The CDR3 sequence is CASSPTSASRDTQYF. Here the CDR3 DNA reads TGTGCCAGCTCACCAACCTCAGCTAGCCGGGATACGCAGTATTTT.

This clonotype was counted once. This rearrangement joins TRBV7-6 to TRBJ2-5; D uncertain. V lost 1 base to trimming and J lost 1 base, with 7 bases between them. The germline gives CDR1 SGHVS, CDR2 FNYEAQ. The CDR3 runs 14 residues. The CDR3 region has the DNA TGTGCCAGCAGCTTAGTTCCGGGCCAAGAGACCCAGTACTTC. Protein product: CASSLVPGQETQYF.

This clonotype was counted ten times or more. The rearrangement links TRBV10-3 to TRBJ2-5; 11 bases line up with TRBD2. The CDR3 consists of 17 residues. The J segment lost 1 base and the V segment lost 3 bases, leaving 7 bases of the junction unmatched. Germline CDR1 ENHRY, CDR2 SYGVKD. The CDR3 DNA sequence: TGTGCCATCAGTGATGGGACTAGCGGCGATTTCCAAGAGACCCAGTACTTC. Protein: CAISDGTSGDFQETQYF.

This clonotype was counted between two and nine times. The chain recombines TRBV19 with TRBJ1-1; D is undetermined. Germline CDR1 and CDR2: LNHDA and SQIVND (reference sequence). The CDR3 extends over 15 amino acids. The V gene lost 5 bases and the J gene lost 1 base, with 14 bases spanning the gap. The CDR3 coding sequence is TGTGCCAGTAGTGCGGCTGGTACGAGGAACACTGAAGCTTTCTTT. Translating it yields CASSAAGTRNTEAFF.

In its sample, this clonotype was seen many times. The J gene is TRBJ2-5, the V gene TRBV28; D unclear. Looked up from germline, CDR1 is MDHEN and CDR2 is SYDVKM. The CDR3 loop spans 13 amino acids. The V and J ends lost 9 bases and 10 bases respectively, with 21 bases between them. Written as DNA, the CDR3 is TGTGCCAGTTTGCTAAATATAGTCCCGAACCAGTACTTC. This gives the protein CASLLNIVPNQYF.

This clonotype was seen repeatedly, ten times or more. CDR3 protein: CSARARQTLRKYF. CDR3 bases: TGCAGTGCTAGAGCCAGACAGACCCTCCGCAAGTACTTC. The chain carries TRBV20-1 and TRBJ2-7; D perhaps matches TRBD1 (5 bases). CDR1 and CDR2 from the germline V gene are DFQATT and SNEGSKA (reference sequence). The V and J ends lost 1 base and 11 bases respectively, with 18 bases between them. The CDR3 is made up of 13 amino acids.

CDR3 DNA: TGCGCCAGCAGCCTCCGGGGGGGGGCGTCTGGGAACACTGAAGCTTTCTTT. It yields the protein CASSLRGGASGNTEAFF. The chain uses TRBV5-1 and TRBJ1-1, with a tentative D call TRBD1 (6 bases). The V end was cut by 4 bases, the J end by 1 base, with 20 bases between. Looked up from germline, CDR1 is SGHRS and CDR2 is YFSETQ. The CDR3 consists of 17 residues.

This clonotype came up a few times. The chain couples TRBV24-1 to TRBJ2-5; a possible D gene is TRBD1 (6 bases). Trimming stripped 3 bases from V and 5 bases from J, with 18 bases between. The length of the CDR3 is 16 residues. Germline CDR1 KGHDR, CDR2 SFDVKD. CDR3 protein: CATSDATGTGIETQYF. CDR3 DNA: TGTGCCACCAGTGATGCCACAGGAACAGGGATCGAGACCCAGTACTTC.

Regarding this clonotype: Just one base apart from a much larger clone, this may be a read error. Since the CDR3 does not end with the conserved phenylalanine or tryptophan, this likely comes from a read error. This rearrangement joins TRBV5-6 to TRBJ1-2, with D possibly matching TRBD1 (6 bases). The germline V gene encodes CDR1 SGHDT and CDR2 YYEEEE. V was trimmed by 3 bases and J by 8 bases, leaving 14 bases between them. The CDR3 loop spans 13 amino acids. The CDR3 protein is CASSSDRTVGYTY. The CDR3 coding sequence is TGTGCCAGCAGCTCCGACAGGACGGTCGGCTACACCTAC.

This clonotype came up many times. As DNA, the CDR3 is TGCAGTGCTAGCAGGGACACAGATACGCAGTATTTT. Residues: CSASRDTDTQYF. This chain joins TRBV20-1 and TRBJ2-3, with D perhaps TRBD1 (5 bases). CDR1 and CDR2 from the germline V gene are DFQATT and SNEGSKA (reference sequence). CDR3 length: 12 amino acids. The ends were cut back, 3 bases at V and 2 bases at J, with 6 bases in the middle.

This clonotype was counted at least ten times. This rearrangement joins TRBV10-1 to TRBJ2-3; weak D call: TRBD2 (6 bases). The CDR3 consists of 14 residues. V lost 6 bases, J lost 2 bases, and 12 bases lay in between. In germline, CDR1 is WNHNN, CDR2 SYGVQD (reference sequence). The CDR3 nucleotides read TGCGCCAGCAGCAGGGACTTCGACACAGATACGCAGTATTTT. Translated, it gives CASSRDFDTDTQYF.

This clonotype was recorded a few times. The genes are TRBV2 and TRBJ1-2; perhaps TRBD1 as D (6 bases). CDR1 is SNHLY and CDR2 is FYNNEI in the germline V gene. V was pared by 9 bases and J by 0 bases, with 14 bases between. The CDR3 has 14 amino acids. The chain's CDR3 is CASKRDTANYGYTF. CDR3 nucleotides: TGTGCCAGTAAACGGGACACAGCTAACTATGGCTACACCTTC.

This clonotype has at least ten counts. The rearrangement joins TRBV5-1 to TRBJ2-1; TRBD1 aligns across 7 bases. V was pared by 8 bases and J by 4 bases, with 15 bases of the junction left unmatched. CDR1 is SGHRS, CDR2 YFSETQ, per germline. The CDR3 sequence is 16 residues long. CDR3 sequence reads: CASRPLQGRMYNEQFF. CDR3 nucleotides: TGCGCCAGTAGACCTTTACAGGGGCGAATGTACAATGAGCAGTTCTTC.

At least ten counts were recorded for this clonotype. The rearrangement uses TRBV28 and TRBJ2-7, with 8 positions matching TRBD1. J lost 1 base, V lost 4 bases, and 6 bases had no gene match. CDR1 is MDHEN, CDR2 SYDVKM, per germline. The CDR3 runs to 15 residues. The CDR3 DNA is TGTGCCAGCAGTTCGCCGGACAGGGCATCCTACGAGCAGTACTTC. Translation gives CASSSPDRASYEQYF.

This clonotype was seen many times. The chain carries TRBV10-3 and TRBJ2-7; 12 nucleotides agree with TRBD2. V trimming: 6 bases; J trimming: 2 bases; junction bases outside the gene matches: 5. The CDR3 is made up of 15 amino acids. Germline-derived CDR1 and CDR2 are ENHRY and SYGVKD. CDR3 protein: CAISTSGRPTYEQYF. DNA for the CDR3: TGTGCCATCAGCACTAGCGGGAGGCCGACCTACGAGCAGTACTTC.

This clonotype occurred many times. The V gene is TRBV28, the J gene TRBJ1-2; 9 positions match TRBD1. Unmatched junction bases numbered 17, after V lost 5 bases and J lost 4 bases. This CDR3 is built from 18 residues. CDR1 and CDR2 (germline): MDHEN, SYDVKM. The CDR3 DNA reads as TGTGCCAGCAGTCCCGGGACAGGGATGGCCATTTATGGCTATGGCTACACCTTC. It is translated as CASSPGTGMAIYGYGYTF.

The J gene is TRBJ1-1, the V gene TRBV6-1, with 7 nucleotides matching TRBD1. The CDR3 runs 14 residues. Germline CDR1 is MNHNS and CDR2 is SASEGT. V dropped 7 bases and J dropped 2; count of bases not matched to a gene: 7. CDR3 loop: CASTKGQTNTEAFF. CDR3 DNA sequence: TGTGCCAGCACCAAGGGACAGACCAACACTGAAGCTTTCTTT.

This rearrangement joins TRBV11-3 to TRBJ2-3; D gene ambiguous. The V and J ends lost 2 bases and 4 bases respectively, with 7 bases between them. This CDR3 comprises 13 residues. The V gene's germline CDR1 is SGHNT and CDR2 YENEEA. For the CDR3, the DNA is TGTGCCAGCAGCTTAATTGAGGCAGATACGCAGTATTTT. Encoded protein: CASSLIEADTQYF.

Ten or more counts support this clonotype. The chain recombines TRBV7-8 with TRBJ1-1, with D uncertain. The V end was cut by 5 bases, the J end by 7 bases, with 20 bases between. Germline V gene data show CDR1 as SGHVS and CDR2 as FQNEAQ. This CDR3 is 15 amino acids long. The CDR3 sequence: CASSTGAGFVSEAFF. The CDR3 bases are TGTGCCAGCAGCACGGGCGCGGGGTTCGTAAGTGAAGCTTTCTTT.

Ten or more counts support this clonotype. This CDR3 is CASSLIASGNEQFF. The CDR3 DNA sequence: TGTGCCAGCAGCTTAATAGCGTCGGGTAATGAGCAGTTCTTC. The chain has TRBV7-3 and TRBJ2-1; D might be TRBD2 (5 bases). The V end lost 1 base, the J end lost 7 bases, and 11 bases lay between the germline ends. From germline, CDR1 is SGHTA and CDR2 FQGTGA. The CDR3 is 14 residues long.

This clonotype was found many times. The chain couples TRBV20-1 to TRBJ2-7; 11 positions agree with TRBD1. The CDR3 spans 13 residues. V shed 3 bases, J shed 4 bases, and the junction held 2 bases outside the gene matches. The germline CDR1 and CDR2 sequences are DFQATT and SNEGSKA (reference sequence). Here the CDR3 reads CSARGTGGYEQYF. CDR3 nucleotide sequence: TGCAGTGCTAGGGGGACAGGGGGTTACGAGCAGTACTTC.

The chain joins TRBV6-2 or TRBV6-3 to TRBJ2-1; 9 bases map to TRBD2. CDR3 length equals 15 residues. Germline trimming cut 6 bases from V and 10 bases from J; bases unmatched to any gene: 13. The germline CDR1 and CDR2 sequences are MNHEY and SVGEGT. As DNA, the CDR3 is TGTGCCAGCAGAATACTAGCGGGCCAGTTGGTGGAGCAGTTCTTC. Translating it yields CASRILAGQLVEQFF.

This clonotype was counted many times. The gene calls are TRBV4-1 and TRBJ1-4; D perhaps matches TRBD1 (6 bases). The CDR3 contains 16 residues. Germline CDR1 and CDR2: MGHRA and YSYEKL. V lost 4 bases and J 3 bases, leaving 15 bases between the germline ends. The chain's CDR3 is CASSLNPGQANEKLFF. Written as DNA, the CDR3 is TGCGCCAGCAGCCTTAACCCGGGACAAGCTAATGAAAAACTGTTTTTT.

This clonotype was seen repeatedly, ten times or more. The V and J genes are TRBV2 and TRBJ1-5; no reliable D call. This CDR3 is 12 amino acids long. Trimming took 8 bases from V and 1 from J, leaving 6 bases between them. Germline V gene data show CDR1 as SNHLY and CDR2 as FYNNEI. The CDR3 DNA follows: TGTGCCAGCGCCGAGAGCAATCAGCCCCAGCATTTT. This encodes CASAESNQPQHF.